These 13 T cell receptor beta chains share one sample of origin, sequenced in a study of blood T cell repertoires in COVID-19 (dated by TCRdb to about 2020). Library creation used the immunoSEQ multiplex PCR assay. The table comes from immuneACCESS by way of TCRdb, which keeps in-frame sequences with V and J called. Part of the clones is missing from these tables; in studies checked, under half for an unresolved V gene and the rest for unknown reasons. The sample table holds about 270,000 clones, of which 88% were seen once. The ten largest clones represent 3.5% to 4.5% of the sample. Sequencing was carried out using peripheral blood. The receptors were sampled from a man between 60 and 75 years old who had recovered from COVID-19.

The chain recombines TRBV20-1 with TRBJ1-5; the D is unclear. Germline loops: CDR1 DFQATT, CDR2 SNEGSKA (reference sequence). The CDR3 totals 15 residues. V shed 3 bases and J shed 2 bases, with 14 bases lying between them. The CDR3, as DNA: TGCAGTGCTAGTCCCTCGGGGTTCGGCAATCAGCCCCAGCATTTT. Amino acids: CSASPSGFGNQPQHF.

This chain's CDR3 is CASSYIAGGQHYGYTF. The CDR3 DNA sequence: TGTGCCAGCAGTTACATTGCCGGGGGGCAGCACTATGGCTACACCTTC. The chain links TRBV6-5 to TRBJ1-2, with a tentative D call TRBD1 (6 bases). V was clipped by 2 bases and J by 3 bases, with 16 bases between them. The CDR3 covers 16 residues. CDR1 is MNHEY, CDR2 SVGAGI, per germline.

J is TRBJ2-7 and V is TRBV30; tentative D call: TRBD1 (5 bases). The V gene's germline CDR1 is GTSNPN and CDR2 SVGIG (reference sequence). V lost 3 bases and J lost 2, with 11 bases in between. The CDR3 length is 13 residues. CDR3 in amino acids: CAWSQGRPYEQYF. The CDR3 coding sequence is TGTGCCTGGAGCCAGGGTCGCCCCTACGAGCAGTACTTC.

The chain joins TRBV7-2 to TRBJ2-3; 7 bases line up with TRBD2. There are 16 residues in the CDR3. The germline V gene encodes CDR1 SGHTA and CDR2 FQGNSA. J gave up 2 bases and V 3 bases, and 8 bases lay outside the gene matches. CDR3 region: CASSLGGRTITDTQYF. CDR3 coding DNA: TGTGCCAGCAGCTTGGGGGGGAGGACAATCACAGATACGCAGTATTTT.

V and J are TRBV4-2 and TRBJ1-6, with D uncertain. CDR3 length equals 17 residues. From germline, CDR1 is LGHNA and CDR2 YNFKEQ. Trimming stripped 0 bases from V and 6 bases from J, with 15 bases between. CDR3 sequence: CASSQEGGGLGNSPLHF. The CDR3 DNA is TGTGCCAGCAGCCAAGAAGGAGGTGGGCTTGGTAATTCACCCCTCCACTTT.

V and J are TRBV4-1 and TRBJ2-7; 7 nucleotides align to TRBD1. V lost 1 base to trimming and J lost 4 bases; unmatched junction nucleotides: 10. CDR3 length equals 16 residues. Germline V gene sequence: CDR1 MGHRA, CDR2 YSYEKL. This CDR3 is CASSQGRGTGEYEQYF. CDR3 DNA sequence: TGCGCCAGCAGCCAAGGGCGAGGAACAGGGGAATACGAGCAGTACTTC.

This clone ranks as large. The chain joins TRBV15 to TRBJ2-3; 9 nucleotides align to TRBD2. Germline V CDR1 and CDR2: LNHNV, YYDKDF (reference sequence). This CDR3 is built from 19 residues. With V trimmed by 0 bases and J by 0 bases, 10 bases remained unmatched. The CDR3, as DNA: TGTGCCACCAGCAGAGATCTTGGTAGCGGGGGACCTAGCACAGATACGCAGTATTTT. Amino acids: CATSRDLGSGGPSTDTQYF.

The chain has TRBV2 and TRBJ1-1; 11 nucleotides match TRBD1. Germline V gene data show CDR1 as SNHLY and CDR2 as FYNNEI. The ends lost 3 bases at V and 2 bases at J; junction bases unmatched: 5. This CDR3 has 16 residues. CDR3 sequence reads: CASSEDRGRINTEAFF. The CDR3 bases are TGTGCCAGCAGTGAGGACAGGGGGCGGATTAACACTGAAGCTTTCTTT.

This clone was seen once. CDR3 protein: CASSQVVPLVNTEAFF. The DNA of the CDR3 is TGCGCCAGCAGCCAAGTGGTACCGCTAGTTAACACTGAAGCTTTCTTT. This chain links TRBV4-1 with TRBJ1-1; no firm D call. Germline CDR1 is MGHRA and CDR2 is YSYEKL. V lost 1 base, J lost 2 bases, and 14 bases lay in between. This CDR3 has 16 residues.

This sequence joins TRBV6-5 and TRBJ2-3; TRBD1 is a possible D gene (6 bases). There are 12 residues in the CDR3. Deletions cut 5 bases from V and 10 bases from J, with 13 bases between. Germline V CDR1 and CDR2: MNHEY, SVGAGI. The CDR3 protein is CASSMQGMAQYF. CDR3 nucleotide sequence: TGTGCCAGCAGTATGCAGGGGATGGCGCAGTATTTT.

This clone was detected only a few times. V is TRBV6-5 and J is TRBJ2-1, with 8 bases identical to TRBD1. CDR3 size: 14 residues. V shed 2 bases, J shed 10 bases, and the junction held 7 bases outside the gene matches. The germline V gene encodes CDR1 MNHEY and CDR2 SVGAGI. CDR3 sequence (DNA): TGTGCCAGCAGTTACGGGGACAGGAGGGGAGAGCAGTTCTTC. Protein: CASSYGDRRGEQFF.

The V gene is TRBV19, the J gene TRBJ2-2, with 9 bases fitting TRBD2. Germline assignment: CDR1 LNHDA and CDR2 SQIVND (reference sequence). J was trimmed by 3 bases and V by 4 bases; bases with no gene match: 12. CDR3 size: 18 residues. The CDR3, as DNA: TGTGCCAGTAGTACCCTCTCTTTGCGGGGGGGATACACCGGGGAGCTGTTTTTT. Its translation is CASSTLSLRGGYTGELFF.

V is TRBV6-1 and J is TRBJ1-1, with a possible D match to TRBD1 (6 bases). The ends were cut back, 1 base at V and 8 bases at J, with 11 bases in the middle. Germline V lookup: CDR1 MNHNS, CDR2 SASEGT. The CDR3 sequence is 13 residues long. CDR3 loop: CASSEGMQGEAFF. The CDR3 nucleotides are TGTGCCAGCAGTGAAGGGATGCAGGGGGAAGCTTTCTTT.